The 30 T cell receptor beta chains given below trace back to one sample, sequenced in a study of cytomegalovirus exposure and HLA in healthy donors. It was with 60 Vbeta and 13 Jbeta primers that the PCR ran. Using immunoSEQ multiplex PCR, the repertoire was profiled, and TCRdb retains in-frame clones only, with some absent. The sample includes 130,000 or so clones, around 83% of them seen just once. Sequencing used PBMCs. The origin of the receptors is a woman aged 50 to 65 in good health and CMV-seropositive.

The V call is TRBV30, the J call TRBJ2-1; D unresolved. The CDR3 is 9 residues long. V was pared by 7 bases and J by 13 bases, with 11 bases between. Germline V gene sequence: CDR1 GTSNPN, CDR2 SVGIG (reference sequence). CDR3 in amino acids: CASAGRQFF. In DNA, the CDR3 is TGTGCCTCAGCTGGGCGACAGTTCTTC.

This clone was seen a handful of times. The genes are TRBV30 and TRBJ1-6; D possibly corresponds to TRBD1 (6 bases). CDR3 length: 16 residues. The V gene's germline CDR1 is GTSNPN and CDR2 SVGIG (reference sequence). Trimming took off 5 bases at V and 5 bases at J, with 19 bases between the two ends. DNA of the CDR3: TGTGCCTGGGGGTTCGGGGCAGGGGCAAATAATTCACCCCTCCACTTT. It specifies CAWGFGAGANNSPLHF.

The V call is TRBV15, the J call TRBJ1-2; 7 bases line up with TRBD1. This CDR3 spans 15 amino acids. Germline CDR1 LNHNV, CDR2 YYDKDF (reference sequence). After removal of 5 bases from V and 6 bases from J, the junction contained 12 bases not matched to a gene. CDR3 DNA sequence: TGTGCCACCAGCCGGCGTGCGACAGGGATCGATGGCTACACCTTC. Residues: CATSRRATGIDGYTF.

The chain couples TRBV12-5 to TRBJ1-2; D is perhaps TRBD1 (5 bases). Trimming cost V 3 bases and J 8 bases, with 16 bases left between them. The CDR3 has 14 residues. CDR1 is LGHNT, CDR2 FRNRAP, per germline. In DNA form, the CDR3 reads TGTGCTAGTGGTTTTGTGATGGACCGACAGGGCTACACCTTC. Translated, it gives CASGFVMDRQGYTF.

This chain links TRBV28 with TRBJ2-3, with a tentative D call TRBD2 (5 bases). The CDR3 loop spans 12 amino acids. Germline CDR1 and CDR2: MDHEN and SYDVKM. The V gene lost 7 bases and the J gene lost 4 bases, with 9 bases spanning the gap. The DNA of the CDR3 is TGTGCCAGCACCGAGGGCGCAGATACGCAGTATTTT. It translates to CASTEGADTQYF.

CDR3 nucleotides: TGTGCCAGCAGTTCCTTAGGACGGGGTAGTTACAATGAGCAGTTCTTC. Its protein is CASSSLGRGSYNEQFF. The rearrangement uses TRBV11-2 and TRBJ2-1; perhaps TRBD2 as D (5 bases). The CDR3 spans 16 residues. Germline-derived CDR1 and CDR2 are SGHAT and FQNNGV. V was shortened by 6 bases and J by 4 bases, with 19 bases between the two germline ends.

V gene TRBV18 combines with J gene TRBJ1-3, with no clear D. This CDR3 comprises 16 residues. The V end lost 4 bases, the J end lost 0 bases, and 13 bases lay between the germline ends. In germline, CDR1 is KGHSH, CDR2 LQKENI. The DNA of the CDR3 is TGTGCCAGCTCACTGAGAGAAACGAGCTCTGGAAACACCATATATTTT. This gives the protein CASSLRETSSGNTIYF. The full variable domain, with the rest looked up from reference TRBV18 and TRBJ1-3, is NAGVMQNPRHLVRRRGQEARLRCSPMKGHSHVYWYRQLPEEGLKFMVYLQKENIIDESGMPKERFSAEFPKEGPSILRIQQVVRGDSAAYFCASSLRETSSGNTIYFGEGSWLTVV.

The chain recombines TRBV10-2 with TRBJ1-1; 12 positions agree with TRBD1. This CDR3 region has 17 residues. Trimming removed 6 bases from V and 0 bases from J; junction bases left unmatched: 8. Germline V gene data show CDR1 as WSHSY and CDR2 as SAAADI. The CDR3 spells CASSAGTGGLVNTEAFF. For the CDR3, the DNA is TGCGCCAGCAGCGCCGGGACAGGGGGCTTGGTGAACACTGAAGCTTTCTTT.

This chain connects TRBV11-1 to TRBJ2-2; D not certain. The V gene lost 3 bases and the J gene lost 0 bases, with 5 bases spanning the gap. Germline CDR1 reads SGHAT; CDR2 reads FQDESV (reference sequence). This CDR3 contains 14 residues. DNA for the CDR3: TGTGCCAGCAGCTTCCAGGCGAACACCGGGGAGCTGTTTTTT. Protein: CASSFQANTGELFF.

The gene calls are TRBV10-3 and TRBJ1-2; possibly TRBD1 for D (6 bases). Germline CDR1 and CDR2: ENHRY and SYGVKD. There are 17 residues in the CDR3. The V and J ends lost 0 bases and 5 bases respectively, with 19 bases between them. The CDR3 sequence: CAISESNGPAGEYGYTF. As DNA, the CDR3 is TGTGCCATCAGTGAGTCGAATGGGCCTGCAGGGGAATATGGCTACACCTTC.

The J gene is TRBJ1-2, the V gene TRBV7-2; 8 bases line up with TRBD1. The trim removed 4 bases at V and 4 bases at J, leaving 11 bases unmatched. The CDR3 loop spans 16 amino acids. From germline, CDR1 is SGHTA and CDR2 FQGNSA. The CDR3 reads CASSSRFSGGAYGYTF. CDR3 nucleotide sequence: TGTGCCAGCAGCTCACGATTTTCAGGGGGCGCCTATGGCTACACCTTC.

CDR3 in DNA: TGTGCCAGCAGAGGGGCTAGCGAAACTTCTAGCACAGATACGCAGTATTTT. Translated: CASRGASETSSTDTQYF. The chain links TRBV28 to TRBJ2-3, with D possibly being TRBD2 (6 bases). This CDR3 comprises 17 residues. Germline V gives CDR1 MDHEN, CDR2 SYDVKM. V was pared by 6 bases and J by 0 bases, with 19 bases between.

On this clone itself: One junction end disagrees with the germline gene, perhaps due to a read error. The chain combines TRBV7-2 with TRBJ1-5; weak D call: TRBD1 (5 bases). Germline V lookup: CDR1 SGHTA, CDR2 FQGNSA. The CDR3 spans 15 residues. CDR3 nucleotides: TGTGCCGGCAGCTTAGTCGGGGGTGGCAATCAGCCCCAGCATTTT. Its translation: CAGSLVGGGNQPQHF.

This clone was detected a few times. The same CDR3 is also encoded by other DNA sequences in this sample. V and J are TRBV19 and TRBJ2-7, with 7 bases fitting TRBD1. There are 13 residues in the CDR3. CDR1 is LNHDA, CDR2 SQIVND, per germline (reference sequence). V lost 5 bases and J lost 4; bases outside the gene matches: 5. As DNA, the CDR3 is TGTGCCAGTAGTTTTGGGACAGCTTACGAGCAGTACTTC. This encodes CASSFGTAYEQYF.

V usage is TRBV5-1 and J usage is TRBJ1-6; TRBD1 matches at 11 bases. V gave up 5 bases and J gave up 8 bases; unmatched junction bases: 12. Germline lookup yields CDR1 SGHRS and CDR2 YFSETQ. This CDR3 is built from 17 residues. DNA for the CDR3: TGCGCCAGCAGGTACTCAGGTCCGGGACAGGGGGATTCACCCCTCCACTTT. Amino acids: CASRYSGPGQGDSPLHF. Looking up the rest from reference TRBV5-1 and TRBJ1-6 gives the full variable domain: KAGVTQTPRYLIKTRGQQVTLSCSPISGHRSVSWYQQTPGQGLQFLFEYFSETQRNKGNFPGRFSGRQFSNSRSEMNVSTLELGDSALYLCASRYSGPGQGDSPLHFGNGTRLTVT.

CDR3 DNA: TGTGCCAGCAGTCTGACAGGGTCGAACACTGAAGCTTTCTTT. Translated: CASSLTGSNTEAFF. V usage is TRBV6-5 and J usage is TRBJ1-1; 7 bases are shared with TRBD1. This CDR3 contains 14 residues. V shed 5 bases, J shed 1 base, and the junction held 4 bases outside the gene matches. Germline V gene lookup returns CDR1 MNHEY and CDR2 SVGAGI.

The CDR3 protein is CASSPSTGPYEQYF. CDR3 nucleotides: TGTGCCAGCAGTCCTTCTACAGGGCCCTACGAGCAGTACTTC. This chain links TRBV5-4 with TRBJ2-7; a weak D match, TRBD1 (6 bases). The germline V and J ends were trimmed by 5 bases and 2 bases, with 14 bases remaining between them. CDR3 size: 14 residues. Germline V gene sequence: CDR1 SGHNT, CDR2 YYREEE (reference sequence).

This clone showed up just once. J is TRBJ1-5 and V is TRBV19; D remains ambiguous. The CDR3 has 16 amino acids. Germline-derived CDR1 and CDR2 are LNHDA and SQIVND (reference sequence). With 8 bases removed from V and 0 bases from J, the gap between germline ends came to 17 bases. The CDR3 loop reads CASLKWSGNSNQPQHF. The CDR3 DNA follows: TGTGCCAGTTTGAAATGGTCCGGTAATAGCAATCAGCCCCAGCATTTT.

The chain links TRBV28 to TRBJ1-2; D gene uncertain. Per the germline V gene, CDR1 is MDHEN and CDR2 is SYDVKM. The CDR3 totals 16 residues. V was shortened by 4 bases and J by 6 bases, with 21 bases between the two germline ends. The CDR3, as DNA: TGTGCCAGCAGTTCTCCTGGATGGGAAGTGGAGGATGGCTACACCTTC. This gives the protein CASSSPGWEVEDGYTF.

The chain joins TRBV9 to TRBJ2-7, with 9 bases lining up with TRBD2. The CDR3 length is 14 residues. Germline trimming cut 3 bases from V and 7 bases from J; bases unmatched to any gene: 8. The germline gives CDR1 SGDLS, CDR2 YYNGEE. As DNA, the CDR3 is TGTGCCAGCAGCGAGGTAGCGGGAGTAGGGGAGCAGTACTTC. This translates into CASSEVAGVGEQYF.

The chain links TRBV7-2 to TRBJ2-5; TRBD1 matches at 9 bases. Germline assignment: CDR1 SGHTA and CDR2 FQGNSA. The V segment lost 10 bases and the J segment 2 bases; nucleotides outside the gene matches: 8. The CDR3 runs to 14 residues. The CDR3 is CATNRGPGQETQYF. The CDR3 DNA reads TGTGCCACAAACAGGGGGCCTGGGCAAGAGACCCAGTACTTC.

The chain is built from TRBV5-1 and TRBJ2-5; D is ambiguous. The CDR3 length is 14 residues. Trimming left V 0 bases short and J 5 bases short, with 11 bases between. Germline-derived CDR1 and CDR2 are SGHRS and YFSETQ. CDR3 sequence (DNA): TGCGCCAGCAGCTTGGGCGCTGCTTGGGAGACCCAGTACTTC. As protein: CASSLGAAWETQYF.

The gene calls are TRBV27 and TRBJ2-5, with 10 bases matching TRBD2. Losses at the gene ends were 5 bases for V and 2 bases for J; bases not matched to a gene: 11. Germline-derived CDR1 and CDR2 are MNHEY and SMNVEV (reference sequence). This CDR3 comprises 17 residues. CDR3 amino acids: CASSRSGGAGAQETQYF. The CDR3, as DNA: TGTGCCAGCAGTAGAAGCGGGGGGGCTGGTGCACAAGAGACCCAGTACTTC.

The J gene is TRBJ2-1, the V gene TRBV7-9; D is possibly TRBD1 (6 bases). V dropped 2 bases and J dropped 5 bases, with 16 bases sitting between them. Germline assignment: CDR1 SEHNR and CDR2 FQNEAQ (reference sequence). This CDR3 is 16 amino acids long. CDR3 residues: CASSLNRQVWDNEQFF. DNA of the CDR3: TGTGCCAGCAGCTTAAATAGACAGGTATGGGACAATGAGCAGTTCTTC.

This clone was detected once. The V call is TRBV7-8, the J call TRBJ2-3, with a weak D call TRBD1 (5 bases). V was shortened by 2 bases and J by 6 bases, with 18 bases between the two germline ends. The CDR3 runs to 16 residues. Germline CDR1 and CDR2: SGHVS and FQNEAQ. The CDR3 reads CASSLWTPTNGDTQYF. Written as DNA, the CDR3 is TGTGCCAGCAGCTTATGGACACCTACCAATGGGGATACGCAGTATTTT.

The chain carries TRBV9 and TRBJ2-1, with a weak D call TRBD2 (7 bases). Germline V gene sequence: CDR1 SGDLS, CDR2 YYNGEE. This CDR3 comprises 15 residues. V lost 0 bases to trimming and J lost 3 bases, with 10 bases between them. The CDR3 region is CASSVEGDYYNEQFF. The CDR3 DNA reads TGTGCCAGCAGCGTAGAGGGGGACTACTACAATGAGCAGTTCTTC.

This clone was seen just once. The V gene is TRBV27, the J gene TRBJ2-1; 9 bases are a match to TRBD2. CDR1 is MNHEY, CDR2 SMNVEV, per germline (reference sequence). The CDR3 has 17 amino acids. The J segment lost 7 bases and the V segment lost 5 bases, leaving 15 bases of the junction unmatched. This CDR3 is CASSPYWREGLLNEQFF. Here the CDR3 DNA reads TGTGCCAGCAGTCCCTACTGGCGGGAGGGCCTTTTGAATGAGCAGTTCTTC.

The rearrangement links TRBV15 to TRBJ2-1; 9 bases agree with TRBD1. Looked up from germline, CDR1 is LNHNV and CDR2 is YYDKDF (reference sequence). The CDR3 sequence is 15 residues long. The V gene end was trimmed by 6 bases and the J gene end by 6 bases; junction bases not matched to a gene: 9. CDR3 coding DNA: TGTGCCACCAGGACAGGCGGGGGACAGGGCAATGAGCAGTTCTTC. Translating it yields CATRTGGGQGNEQFF.

The CDR3 DNA reads TGTGCCAGCAGCCCAGGGCCGGGCACAGATACGCAGTATTTT. Translating it yields CASSPGPGTDTQYF. This chain connects TRBV5-4 to TRBJ2-3, with D possibly matching TRBD1 (5 bases). CDR1 and CDR2 (germline): SGHNT, YYREEE (reference sequence). V was trimmed by 4 bases and J by 1 base, leaving 10 bases between them. The CDR3 totals 14 residues.

V and J are TRBV4-3 and TRBJ2-7; weak D call: TRBD2 (6 bases). Germline CDR1 and CDR2: LGHNA and YSLEER. This CDR3 contains 17 residues. V was pared by 1 base and J by 2 bases, with 18 bases between. The CDR3 bases are TGCGCCAGCAGCCAAGGGCTCGGACTACGAGGGACCTACGAGCAGTACTTC. Translation: CASSQGLGLRGTYEQYF.